By its share, the clone carrying this T cell receptor (beta chain) is medium-sized. Its antigen is not known. This record comes from a study of T cells in Graves' hyperthyroidism and ophthalmopathy. Findings and limits, study-wide: Blood also showed most of the thyroid clonotypes that were expanded above 0.001.

A Clinical Activity Score of at least 3, a NOSPECS grade of at least 4 and a duration under 3 months were recorded in the ophthalmopathy patients. Uncontrolled infection, other autoimmune disease, pregnancy or lactation disqualified patients from enrolment. RNA transcripts gave rise to amplified TCR beta CDR3 regions. The HTBI primer set drove a first-round RT-PCR of the TCR CDR3. In TCRdb, the multiplex PCR reads were re-called with MiXCR into one record per CDR3 protein. This table holds 330,000 or so distinct CDR3 sequences, approximately 18% found once. V lost 5 bases to trimming and J lost 9 bases; unmatched junction nucleotides: 9. CDR3 size: 14 residues. Germline V CDR1 and CDR2: SNHLY, FYNNEI.

This TCR came from a man aged 45 to 65 with Graves' ophthalmopathy. The chain combines TRBV2 with TRBJ2-1, with TRBD1 matching over 8 bases. Input material: blood. In DNA, the CDR3 is TGTGCCAGCAGTAATGGACAGGGCGGTGGTGAGCAGTTCTTC. Protein: CASSNGQGGGEQFF.